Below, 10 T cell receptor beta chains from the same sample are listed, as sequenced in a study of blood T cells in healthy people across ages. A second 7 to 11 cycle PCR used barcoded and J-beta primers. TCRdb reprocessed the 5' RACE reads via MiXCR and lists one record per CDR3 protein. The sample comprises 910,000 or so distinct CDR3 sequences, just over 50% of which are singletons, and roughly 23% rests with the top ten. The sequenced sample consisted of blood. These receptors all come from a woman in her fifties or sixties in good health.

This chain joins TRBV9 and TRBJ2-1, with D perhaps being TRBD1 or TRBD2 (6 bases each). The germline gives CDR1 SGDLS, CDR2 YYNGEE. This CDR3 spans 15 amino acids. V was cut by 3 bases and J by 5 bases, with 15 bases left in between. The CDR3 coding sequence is TGTGCCAGCAGCGCGTGGGGGGCAAAAAACAATGAGCAGTTCTTC. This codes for CASSAWGAKNNEQFF.

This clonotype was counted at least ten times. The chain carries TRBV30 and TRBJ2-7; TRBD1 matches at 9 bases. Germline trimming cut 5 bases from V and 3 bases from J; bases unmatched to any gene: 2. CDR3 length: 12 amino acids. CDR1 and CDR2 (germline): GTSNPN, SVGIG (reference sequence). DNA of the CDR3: TGTGCCTGGTCGGGACAGGGCTACGAGCAGTACTTC. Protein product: CAWSGQGYEQYF.

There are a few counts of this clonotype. In nucleotides, the CDR3 is TGTGCCAGCAGCGTCGGGGAAGAGACCCAGTACTTC. It codes for CASSVGEETQYF. The rearrangement uses TRBV9 and TRBJ2-5, with D perhaps TRBD2 (5 bases). This CDR3 region has 12 residues. Trimming shortened V by 2 bases and J by 3 bases, and 5 bases separated the two germline ends. Germline CDR1 and CDR2: SGDLS and YYNGEE.

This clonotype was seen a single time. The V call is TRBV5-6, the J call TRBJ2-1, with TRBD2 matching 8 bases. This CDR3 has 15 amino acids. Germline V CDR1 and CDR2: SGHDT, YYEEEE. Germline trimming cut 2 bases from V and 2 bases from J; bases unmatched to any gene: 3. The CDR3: CASSLLAATYNEQFF. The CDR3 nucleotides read TGTGCCAGCAGCTTACTAGCGGCGACCTACAATGAGCAGTTCTTC.

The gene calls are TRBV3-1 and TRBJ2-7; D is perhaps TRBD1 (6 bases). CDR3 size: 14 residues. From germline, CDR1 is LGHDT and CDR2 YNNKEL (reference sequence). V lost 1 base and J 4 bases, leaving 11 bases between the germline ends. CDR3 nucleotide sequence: TGTGCCAGCAGCCAAGCATTGGACAGTTACGAGCAGTACTTC. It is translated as CASSQALDSYEQYF.

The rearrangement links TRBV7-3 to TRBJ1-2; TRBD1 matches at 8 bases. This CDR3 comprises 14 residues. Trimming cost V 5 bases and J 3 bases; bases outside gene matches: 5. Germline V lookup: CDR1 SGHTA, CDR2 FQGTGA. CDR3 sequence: CASSKGQGDYGYTF. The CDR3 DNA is TGTGCCAGCAGCAAAGGACAGGGCGACTATGGCTACACCTTC.

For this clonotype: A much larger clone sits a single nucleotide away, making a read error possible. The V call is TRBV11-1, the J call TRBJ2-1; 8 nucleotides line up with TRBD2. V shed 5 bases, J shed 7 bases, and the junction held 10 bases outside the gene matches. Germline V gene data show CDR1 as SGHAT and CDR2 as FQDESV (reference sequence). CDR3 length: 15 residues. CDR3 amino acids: CASSGTSLAANEQFF. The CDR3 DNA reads TGTGCCAGCAGCGGCACATCACTAGCGGCGAATGAGCAGTTCTTC. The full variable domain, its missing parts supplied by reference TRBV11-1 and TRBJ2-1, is EAEVAQSPRYKITEKSQAVAFWCDPISGHATLYWYRQILGQGPELLVQFQDESVVDDSQLPKDRFSAERLKGVDSTLKIQPAELGDSAMYLCASSGTSLAANEQFFGPGTRLTVL.

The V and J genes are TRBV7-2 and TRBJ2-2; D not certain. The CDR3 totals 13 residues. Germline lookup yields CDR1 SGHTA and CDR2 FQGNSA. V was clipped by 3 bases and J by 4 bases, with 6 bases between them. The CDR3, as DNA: TGTGCCAGCAGCTTGTTTGGCACCGGGGAGCTGTTTTTT. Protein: CASSLFGTGELFF.

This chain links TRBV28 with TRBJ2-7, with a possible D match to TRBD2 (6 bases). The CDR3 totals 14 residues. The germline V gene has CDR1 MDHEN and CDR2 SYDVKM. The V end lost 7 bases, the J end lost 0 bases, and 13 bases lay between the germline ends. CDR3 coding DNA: TGTGCCAGCAAGTCTGCGGGAAACTCCTACGAGCAGTACTTC. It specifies CASKSAGNSYEQYF.

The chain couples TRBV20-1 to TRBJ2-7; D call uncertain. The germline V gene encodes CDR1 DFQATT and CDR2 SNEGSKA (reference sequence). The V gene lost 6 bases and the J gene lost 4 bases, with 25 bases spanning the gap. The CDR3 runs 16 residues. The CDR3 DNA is TGCAGTGCCAGCCCGCTTAAAGCCTCCTTTGCTTACGAGCAGTACTTC. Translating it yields CSASPLKASFAYEQYF.